The 10 T cell receptor beta chains presented below share a single source sample, sequenced in a study of cytomegalovirus exposure and HLA in healthy donors. Both 60 Vbeta primers and 13 Jbeta primers went into the PCR. This table comes from immunoSEQ multiplex PCR, and its TCRdb copy is limited to in-frame clones, with some not included. In the table there are tens of thousands of clones, just under 70% of which are singletons. The sequenced sample consisted of PBMCs. These receptors all come from a woman aged 50 to 60 in good health and CMV-seropositive.

V and J are TRBV9 and TRBJ2-1; D not certain. This CDR3 has 16 residues. The V end lost 2 bases, the J end lost 2 bases, and 14 bases lay between the germline ends. Per germline, CDR1 SGDLS and CDR2 YYNGEE. The CDR3 is CASSVGGRVTYNEQFF. The CDR3 nucleotides read TGTGCCAGCAGCGTGGGTGGGCGCGTTACCTACAATGAGCAGTTCTTC. Based on the CDR3 plus reference TRBV9 and TRBJ2-1, the full variable domain is DSGVTQTPKHLITATGQRVTLRCSPRSGDLSVYWYQQSLDQGLQFLIQYYNGEERAKGNILERFSAQQFPDLHSELNLSSLELGDSALYFCASSVGGRVTYNEQFFGPGTRLTVL.

The J gene is TRBJ2-2, the V gene TRBV10-1; possibly TRBD1 for D (5 bases). The CDR3 is made up of 14 amino acids. Trimming removed 3 bases at V and 2 bases at J, with 7 bases between. Germline V lookup: CDR1 WNHNN, CDR2 SYGVQD (reference sequence). CDR3 nucleotides: TGCGCCAGCAGTGAAAGGGGAAACACCGGGGAGCTGTTTTTT. Protein: CASSERGNTGELFF.

The rearrangement links TRBV28 to TRBJ2-3, with 16 bases that match TRBD2. Germline CDR1 and CDR2: MDHEN and SYDVKM. The length of the CDR3 is 16 residues. Germline trimming cut 8 bases from V and 4 bases from J; bases unmatched to any gene: 6. For the CDR3, the DNA is TGTGCCAGCCTAGGGACTAGCGGGAGGGATGCAGATACGCAGTATTTT. This sequence encodes CASLGTSGRDADTQYF.

The genes are TRBV7-2 and TRBJ2-7; 7 bases are shared with TRBD2. CDR3 size: 14 residues. V lost 6 bases to trimming and J lost 0 bases; unmatched junction nucleotides: 5. From germline, CDR1 is SGHTA and CDR2 FQGNSA. CDR3: CASSRGGSSYEQYF. CDR3 coding DNA: TGTGCCAGCAGTAGGGGCGGGAGCTCCTACGAGCAGTACTTC.

The rearrangement uses TRBV5-1 and TRBJ1-4; D might be TRBD1 (6 bases). Germline CDR1 and CDR2: SGHRS and YFSETQ. V lost 2 bases and J lost 8, with 13 bases in between. This CDR3 has 14 residues. The CDR3 sequence: CASSFGEGEEKLFF. CDR3 DNA: TGCGCCAGCAGCTTTGGTGAGGGGGAGGAAAAACTGTTTTTT.

This clone was seen more than once but under ten times. The chain has TRBV2 and TRBJ2-3; 9 nucleotides align to TRBD2. The junction had 6 bases not matched to a gene; V was cut back by 3 bases and J by 2 bases. The CDR3 loop spans 16 amino acids. Germline lookup yields CDR1 SNHLY and CDR2 FYNNEI. CDR3: CASSDPSGVITDTQYF. The CDR3 coding sequence is TGTGCCAGCAGTGATCCTAGCGGGGTAATCACAGATACGCAGTATTTT.

V is TRBV6-5 and J is TRBJ2-1; no clear D. Germline V gives CDR1 MNHEY, CDR2 SVGAGI. Trimming stripped 8 bases from V and 0 bases from J, with 8 bases between. This CDR3 is built from 13 residues. The CDR3 coding sequence is TGTGCCAGCGTGCGGAACTCCTACAATGAGCAGTTCTTC. Translating it yields CASVRNSYNEQFF.

V and J are TRBV6-1 and TRBJ2-4; 7 bases are a match to TRBD1. The V gene end was trimmed by 7 bases and the J gene end by 8 bases; junction bases not matched to a gene: 8. The CDR3 is made up of 13 amino acids. The germline V gene has CDR1 MNHNS and CDR2 SASEGT. CDR3 sequence: CASKETGFDIQYF. Written as DNA, the CDR3 is TGTGCCAGCAAAGAGACAGGGTTCGACATTCAGTACTTC.

This chain links TRBV23-1 with TRBJ1-4; 7 bases agree with TRBD1. TRBV23-1 carries the ORF label, with uncertain function. V lost 4 bases and J lost 4; bases outside the gene matches: 24. The length of the CDR3 is 21 residues. CDR3 region: CASSPSNPGQFGRERNEKLFF. CDR3 nucleotide sequence: TGCGCCAGCAGTCCCTCGAATCCGGGACAGTTCGGTCGGGAGCGTAATGAAAAACTGTTTTTT.

The V gene is TRBV28, the J gene TRBJ2-1; 16 bases match TRBD2. Germline-derived CDR1 and CDR2 are MDHEN and SYDVKM. This CDR3 is 21 amino acids long. The J segment lost 2 bases and the V segment lost 8 bases, leaving 18 bases of the junction unmatched. CDR3 nucleotides: TGTGCCAGCGGGCGTCCGTCCTCCGGGACTAGCGGGAGGGGGGCCTACAATGAGCAGTTCTTC. Translated, it gives CASGRPSSGTSGRGAYNEQFF.